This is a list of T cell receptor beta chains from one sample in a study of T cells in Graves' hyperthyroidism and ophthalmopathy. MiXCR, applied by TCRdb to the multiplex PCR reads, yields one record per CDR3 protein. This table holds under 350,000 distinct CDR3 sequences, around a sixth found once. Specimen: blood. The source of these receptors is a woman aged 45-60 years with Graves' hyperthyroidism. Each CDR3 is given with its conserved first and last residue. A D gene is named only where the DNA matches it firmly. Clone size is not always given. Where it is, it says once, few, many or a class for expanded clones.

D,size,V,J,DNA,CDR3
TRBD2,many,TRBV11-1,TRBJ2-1,TGTGCCAGCAGCTTAACTAGCGGGGGGATCACCTCCTACAATGAGCAGTTCTTC,CASSLTSGGITSYNEQFF
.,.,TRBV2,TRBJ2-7,TGTGCCGGCATAAATTCCGCCGGCTCCTACGAGCGGTACTTC,CAGINSAGSYERYF
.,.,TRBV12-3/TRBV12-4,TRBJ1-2,TGTGCCAGCAGTCCACTCATTTATGGCTACACCTTC,CASSPLIYGYTF
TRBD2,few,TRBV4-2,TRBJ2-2,TGTGCCAGCAGCCAAGAGGCTAGCGGGGCCGCGAACACCGGGGAGCTGTTTTTT,CASSQEASGAANTGELFF
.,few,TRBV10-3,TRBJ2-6,TGTGCCATCAGTCAACAGGGTTCTGGGGCCAACGTCCTGACTTTC,CAISQQGSGANVLTF
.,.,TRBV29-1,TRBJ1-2,TGCAGCGTTGATAGTTCACTACAGGGATTGAACTATGGCTACACCTTC,CSVDSSLQGLNYGYTF
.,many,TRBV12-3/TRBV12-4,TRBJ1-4,TGTGCCAGCAGTCAAGGGTCCCGAACTAATGAAAAACTGTTTTTT,CASSQGSRTNEKLFF
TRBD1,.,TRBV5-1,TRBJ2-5,TGCGCCAGCAGCGGGATGCTGACAGGGGGCGCCGAAGAGACCCAGTACTTC,CASSGMLTGGAEETQYF
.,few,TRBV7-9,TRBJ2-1,TGTGCCAGCAGCCCCCCGGGAATCGCCTACAATGAGCAGTTCTTC,CASSPPGIAYNEQFF
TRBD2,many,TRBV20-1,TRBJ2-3,TGCAGTGCTAGACTAGCGGGAGTCGTAGATACGCAGTATTTT,CSARLAGVVDTQYF
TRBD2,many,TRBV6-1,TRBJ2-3,TGTGCCAGCAGTTACGTCCCTAGCGGGAGGTCAGATACGCAGTATTTT,CASSYVPSGRSDTQYF
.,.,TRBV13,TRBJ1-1,TGTGCCAGCAGCGTATTACTATTAGGAAACACTGAAGCTTTCTTT,CASSVLLLGNTEAFF
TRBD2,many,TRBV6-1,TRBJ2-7,TGTGCCAGCAGTGAAGCACGGACTAGCGGGTACGAGCAGTACTTC,CASSEARTSGYEQYF
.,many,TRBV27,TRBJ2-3,TGTGCCAGCAGTCCCCTGAGGGCAGATACGCAGTATTTT,CASSPLRADTQYF
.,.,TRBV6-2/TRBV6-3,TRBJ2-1,TGTGCCAGCAGGATCCACAGGGATGGCAATGAGCAGTTCTTC,CASRIHRDGNEQFF
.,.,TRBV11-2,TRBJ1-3,TGTGCCAGCAGTTACTCGGAGGTGGGCTCTGGAAACACCATATATTTT,CASSYSEVGSGNTIYF
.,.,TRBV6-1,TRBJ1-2,TGTGCCAGCGGAGGGGACTATGGCTACACCTTC,CASGGDYGYTF
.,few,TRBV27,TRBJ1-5,TGTGCCAGCAGTTTATTTGGCGGGAGGGAGAGCAATCAGCCCCAGCATTTT,CASSLFGGRESNQPQHF
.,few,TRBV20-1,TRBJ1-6,TGCAGTGCTAGAGCGAGGGCAGGACGCAATTCACCCCTCCACTTT,CSARARAGRNSPLHF
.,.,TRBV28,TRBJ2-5,TGTGCCAGCAGTTTAGGGCGGACGTACCAAGAGACCCAGTACTTC,CASSLGRTYQETQYF